The 20 T cell receptor beta chains reported below all come from one sample, sequenced in a study of patients and donors after allogeneic stem cell transplantation. TCRdb called the RT-PCR reads again in MiXCR, with one record for every CDR3 protein. Of more than 55,000 distinct CDR3 sequences in the sample, about 14% were seen once. The sample taken for sequencing was blood, either unsorted or a sorted T cell fraction (not recorded which). These TCRs come from a human donor who was either an allogeneic HSCT recipient or a stem cell or donor lymphocyte infusion donor (not recorded which). It is not recorded whose cells these are; they may come from a transplant donor.

This clonotype was recorded many times. The chain couples TRBV7-2 to TRBJ2-1; D is ambiguous. Germline lookup yields CDR1 SGHTA and CDR2 FQGNSA. The CDR3 sequence is 12 residues long. Trimming shortened V by 2 bases and J by 8 bases, and 7 bases separated the two germline ends. The DNA of the CDR3 is TGTGCCAGCAGCTTAATACGTGATGAGCAGTTCTTC. It specifies CASSLIRDEQFF.

V and J are TRBV10-3 and TRBJ2-7; D is possibly TRBD1 (6 bases). Trimming pared 3 bases from V and 1 base from J, leaving 13 bases between. Per germline, CDR1 ENHRY and CDR2 SYGVKD. The CDR3 loop spans 15 amino acids. CDR3 region: CAISDPPQGSYEQYF. Written as DNA, the CDR3 is TGTGCCATCAGTGATCCTCCCCAGGGGTCCTACGAGCAGTACTTC.

This clonotype appeared a few times. This sequence joins TRBV27 and TRBJ2-7, with 10 nucleotides matching TRBD2. The V and J ends lost 5 bases and 2 bases, in that order; junction bases with no gene match: 6. The CDR3 spans 15 residues. CDR1 is MNHEY, CDR2 SMNVEV, per germline (reference sequence). The CDR3 reads CASSPQSGRAYEQYF. The CDR3 nucleotides read TGTGCCAGCAGTCCCCAGAGCGGGAGGGCCTACGAGCAGTACTTC.

This clonotype has only a few counts. The rearrangement links TRBV2 to TRBJ2-3; 11 bases match TRBD2. Germline CDR1 is SNHLY and CDR2 is FYNNEI. Trimming removed 3 bases from V and 3 bases from J; junction bases left unmatched: 5. This CDR3 spans 16 amino acids. The CDR3 here is CASSDLAGGPTDTQYF. The CDR3 DNA is TGTGCCAGCAGTGATTTAGCGGGAGGGCCGACAGATACGCAGTATTTT.

There are many counts of this clonotype. As DNA, the CDR3 is TGCGCCAGCAGCGTTGGGGACACTGAAGCTTTCTTT. This gives the protein CASSVGDTEAFF. This chain joins TRBV4-1 and TRBJ1-1; D is undetermined. Trimming took off 5 bases at V and 3 bases at J, with 7 bases between the two ends. The CDR3 spans 12 residues. Germline-derived CDR1 and CDR2 are MGHRA and YSYEKL.

This clonotype appeared a few times. Here the CDR3 reads CASSLHGTDEETQYF. The CDR3 bases are TGTGCCAGCAGCCTCCACGGGACAGATGAAGAGACCCAGTACTTC. The chain has TRBV5-5 and TRBJ2-5; 7 bases agree with TRBD1. Germline V CDR1 and CDR2: SGHKS, YYEKEE (reference sequence). V gave up 4 bases and J gave up 3 bases; unmatched junction bases: 9. The CDR3 has 15 residues.

V usage is TRBV15 and J usage is TRBJ1-3; 8 nucleotides align to TRBD1. CDR3 length equals 15 residues. In germline, CDR1 is LNHNV, CDR2 YYDKDF (reference sequence). With V trimmed by 0 bases and J by 4 bases, 2 bases remained unmatched. The DNA for the CDR3 is TGTGCCACCAGCAGAGAAGGGACAGGCGGAAACACCATATATTTT. It codes for CATSREGTGGNTIYF.

In this sample, this clonotype turned up many times. This sequence joins TRBV29-1 and TRBJ1-4; D may be TRBD1 (5 bases). CDR1 and CDR2 from the germline V gene are SQVTM and ANQGSEA. Deletions cut 1 base from V and 5 bases from J, with 17 bases between. The CDR3 sequence is 16 residues long. Here the CDR3 DNA reads TGCAGCGTTGAAGTTCAGCCCCGGGGACCAAATGAAAAACTGTTTTTT. Translated, it gives CSVEVQPRGPNEKLFF. Using reference TRBV29-1 and TRBJ1-4 for the parts outside the CDR3, the full variable domain is SAVISQKPSRDICQRGTSLTIQCQVDSQVTMMFWYRQQPGQSLTLIATANQGSEATYESGFVIDKFPISRPNLTFSTLTVSNMSPEDSSIYLCSVEVQPRGPNEKLFFGSGTQLSVL.

This clonotype was seen at least ten times. V and J are TRBV20-1 and TRBJ1-2; 7 nucleotides align to TRBD1. Germline CDR1 is DFQATT and CDR2 is SNEGSKA (reference sequence). The length of the CDR3 is 15 residues. J gave up 3 bases and V 0 bases, and 7 bases lay outside the gene matches. The CDR3 region is CSARDRDSGDYGYTF. The CDR3 DNA sequence: TGCAGTGCTAGAGATAGGGACAGCGGGGACTATGGCTACACCTTC.

This clonotype was seen more than once but under ten times. V and J are TRBV7-6 and TRBJ1-1; D gene unclear. The CDR3 spans 12 residues. Between the trimmed V and J ends, which lost 1 base and 8 bases, there was a span of 8 bases. CDR1 is SGHVS, CDR2 FNYEAQ, per germline. The DNA of the CDR3 is TGTGCCAGCAGCTTAGGACCGACCGAAGCTTTCTTT. Residues: CASSLGPTEAFF.

The V and J genes are TRBV7-2 and TRBJ2-1; 14 bases agree with TRBD2. J lost 9 bases, V lost 2 bases, and 6 bases had no gene match. Germline CDR1 is SGHTA and CDR2 is FQGNSA. The CDR3 has 16 amino acids. The CDR3, as DNA: TGTGCCAGCAGCTTAACTGGGACTAGCGGGAGAGGTGAGCAGTTCTTC. This codes for CASSLTGTSGRGEQFF.

Many counts were recorded for this clonotype. The V gene is TRBV20-1, the J gene TRBJ1-5; D unclear. Between the trimmed V and J ends, which lost 0 bases and 7 bases, there was a span of 7 bases. Germline V gene lookup returns CDR1 DFQATT and CDR2 SNEGSKA (reference sequence). There are 12 residues in the CDR3. CDR3 sequence reads: CSARDMGQPQHF. The CDR3 DNA follows: TGCAGTGCTAGAGATATGGGGCAGCCCCAGCATTTT.

This chain joins TRBV6-5 and TRBJ1-1; tentative D call: TRBD1 (6 bases). This CDR3 region has 14 residues. CDR1 is MNHEY and CDR2 is SVGAGI in the germline V gene. Deletions cut 3 bases from V and 1 base from J, with 9 bases between. CDR3 loop: CASSYKGENTEAFF. CDR3 in DNA: TGTGCCAGCAGTTATAAGGGGGAGAACACTGAAGCTTTCTTT.

This chain joins TRBV5-1 and TRBJ2-1; 11 bases are a match to TRBD2. CDR1 SGHRS and CDR2 YFSETQ come from the germline V gene. V lost 4 bases to trimming and J lost 7 bases; unmatched junction nucleotides: 4. This CDR3 is built from 14 residues. The CDR3 sequence is CASSPGLAANEQFF. The CDR3, as DNA: TGCGCCAGCAGCCCGGGACTAGCGGCTAATGAGCAGTTCTTC.

This clonotype was counted between two and nine times. The chain links TRBV12-3 or TRBV12-4 to TRBJ2-7; perhaps TRBD2 as D (5 bases). This CDR3 has 15 residues. V was shortened by 7 bases and J by 0 bases, with 16 bases between the two germline ends. The DNA of the CDR3 is TGTGCCAGCAACCAGGACTTTCAAAGCTCCTACGAGCAGTACTTC. This sequence encodes CASNQDFQSSYEQYF.

This clonotype was seen a few times. The rearrangement uses TRBV10-3 and TRBJ2-1; TRBD1 might be the D (5 bases). CDR1 and CDR2 (germline): ENHRY, SYGVKD. V dropped 5 bases and J dropped 0 bases, with 26 bases sitting between them. The CDR3 extends over 20 amino acids. The CDR3 coding sequence is TGTGCCATCAGTACCCTATCCGGAGACTCAGGGCCGCCCTCCTACAATGAGCAGTTCTTC. Protein product: CAISTLSGDSGPPSYNEQFF.

The chain combines TRBV11-2 with TRBJ2-1; TRBD1 matches at 7 bases. J was trimmed by 8 bases and V by 7 bases; bases with no gene match: 14. Germline values: CDR1 SGHAT, CDR2 FQNNGV. The CDR3 totals 15 residues. The CDR3 DNA reads as TGTGCCAGCAAAGTACCGGGACAGAGGAGAGATGAGCAGTTCTTC. Translating gives CASKVPGQRRDEQFF.

This clonotype has only a few counts. CDR3 bases: TGCGCCAGCAGCTTGCAGGTCGGGGAGCTGTTTTTT. This sequence encodes CASSLQVGELFF. This sequence joins TRBV5-1 and TRBJ2-2; D is unresolved. The germline CDR1 and CDR2 sequences are SGHRS and YFSETQ. The CDR3 covers 12 residues. Trimming cost V 1 base and J 7 bases, with 5 bases left between them.

The chain carries TRBV27 and TRBJ2-7; D is unresolved. V gave up 6 bases and J gave up 2 bases, with 17 bases separating them. The CDR3 sequence is 15 residues long. Germline CDR1 MNHEY, CDR2 SMNVEV (reference sequence). The CDR3: CASRSLNDVPYEQYF. CDR3 sequence (DNA): TGTGCCAGCAGATCCCTGAATGACGTGCCCTACGAGCAGTACTTC.

The chain uses TRBV12-3 or TRBV12-4 and TRBJ1-2; TRBD1 aligns across 7 bases. This CDR3 contains 17 residues. The junction had 21 bases not matched to a gene; V was cut back by 6 bases and J by 8 bases. The CDR3 nucleotides read TGTGCCAGCAGCTCAAGGGGGGACAGAGGGTCGAGTGGAGGCTACACCTTC. Translated, it gives CASSSRGDRGSSGGYTF.